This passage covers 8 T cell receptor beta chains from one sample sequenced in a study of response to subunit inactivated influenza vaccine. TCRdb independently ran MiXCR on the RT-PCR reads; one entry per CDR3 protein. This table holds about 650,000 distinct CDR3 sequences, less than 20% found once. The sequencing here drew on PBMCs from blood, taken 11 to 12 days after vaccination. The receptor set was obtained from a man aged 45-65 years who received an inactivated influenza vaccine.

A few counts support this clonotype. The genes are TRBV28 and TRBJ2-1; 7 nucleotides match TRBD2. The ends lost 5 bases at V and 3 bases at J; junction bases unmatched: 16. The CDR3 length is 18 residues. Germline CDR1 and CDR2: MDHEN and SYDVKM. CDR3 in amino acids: CASSLRLHFAGDYNEQFF. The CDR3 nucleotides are TGTGCCAGCAGTCTCCGGCTCCACTTTGCGGGAGACTACAATGAGCAGTTCTTC.

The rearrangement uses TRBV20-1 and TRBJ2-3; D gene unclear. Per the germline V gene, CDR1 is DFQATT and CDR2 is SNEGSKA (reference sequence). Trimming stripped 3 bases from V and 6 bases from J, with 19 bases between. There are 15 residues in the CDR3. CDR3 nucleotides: TGCAGTGCTAGCCCCGGACCCCTCAAGAGGGATACGCAGTATTTT. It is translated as CSASPGPLKRDTQYF.

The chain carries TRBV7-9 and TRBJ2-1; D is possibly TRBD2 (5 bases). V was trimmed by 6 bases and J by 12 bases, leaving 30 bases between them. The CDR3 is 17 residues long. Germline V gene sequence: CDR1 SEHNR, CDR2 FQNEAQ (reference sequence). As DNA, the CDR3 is TGTGCCAGCAGACGGTCCCGGGGAAAGGCCCCATACCCGTGGCAGTTCTTC. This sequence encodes CASRRSRGKAPYPWQFF. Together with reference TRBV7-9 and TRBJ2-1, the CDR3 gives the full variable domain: DTGVSQNPRHKITKRGQNVTFRCDPISEHNRLYWYRQTLGQGPEFLTYFQNEAQLEKSRLLSDRFSAERPKGSFSTLEIQRTEQGDSAMYLCASRRSRGKAPYPWQFFGPGTRLTVL.

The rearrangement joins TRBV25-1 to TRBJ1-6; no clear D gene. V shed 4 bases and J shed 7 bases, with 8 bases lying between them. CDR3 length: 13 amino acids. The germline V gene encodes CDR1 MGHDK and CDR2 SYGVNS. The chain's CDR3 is CASSARPNSPLHF. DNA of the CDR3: TGTGCCAGCAGTGCCCGACCGAATTCACCCCTCCACTTT.

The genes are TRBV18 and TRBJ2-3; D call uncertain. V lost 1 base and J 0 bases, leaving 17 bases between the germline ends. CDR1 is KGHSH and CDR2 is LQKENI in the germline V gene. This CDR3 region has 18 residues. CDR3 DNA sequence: TGTGCCAGCTCACCACGGTGGGCGCAGGAACCTAGCACAGATACGCAGTATTTT. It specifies CASSPRWAQEPSTDTQYF.

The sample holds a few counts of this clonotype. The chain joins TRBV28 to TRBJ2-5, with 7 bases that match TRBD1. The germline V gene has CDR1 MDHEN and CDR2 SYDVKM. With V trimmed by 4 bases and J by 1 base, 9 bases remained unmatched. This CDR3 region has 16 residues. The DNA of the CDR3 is TGTGCCAGCAGTTCCCTTCGACAGGGATTCCAAGAGACCCAGTACTTC. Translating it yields CASSSLRQGFQETQYF. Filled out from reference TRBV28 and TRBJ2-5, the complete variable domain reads DVKVTQSSRYLVKRTGEKVFLECVQDMDHENMFWYRQDPGLGLRLIYFSYDVKMKEKGDIPEGYSVSREKKERFSLILESASTNQTSMYLCASSSLRQGFQETQYFGPGTRLLVL.

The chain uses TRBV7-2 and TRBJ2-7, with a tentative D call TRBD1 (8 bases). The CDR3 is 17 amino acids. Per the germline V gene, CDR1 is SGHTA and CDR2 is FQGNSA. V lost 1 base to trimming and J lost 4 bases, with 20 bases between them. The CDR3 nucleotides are TGTGCCAGCAGCTTAGGGGGGGGCCGGACAGGGAGGTACGAGCAGTACTTC. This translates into CASSLGGGRTGRYEQYF.

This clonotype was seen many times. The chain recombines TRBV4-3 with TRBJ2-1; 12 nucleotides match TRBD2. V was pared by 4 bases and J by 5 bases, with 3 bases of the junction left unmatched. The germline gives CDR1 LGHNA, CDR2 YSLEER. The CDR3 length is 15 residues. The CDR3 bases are TGCGCCAGCAGCCCTAGCGGGAGGGAGGACAATGAGCAGTTCTTC. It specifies CASSPSGREDNEQFF.